Listed here is a single T cell receptor beta chain. A much larger clone differs from this one at a single base, so this may be a read error. The data are from a study of T cells in Graves' hyperthyroidism and ophthalmopathy. Per germline, CDR1 MDHEN and CDR2 SYDVKM. CDR3 size: 17 residues. Authors of the study amplified TCR beta CDR3 regions from RNA transcripts. Carried out on the TCR CDR3, a first-round RT-PCR used the HTBI primer set. TCRdb recomputed calls from the multiplex PCR reads with MiXCR, one row per CDR3 protein. This sample yields about 570,000 distinct CDR3 sequences, of which less than 15% are seen a single time; roughly 14% belongs to the top ten.

Sequencing was carried out using blood. This sequence joins TRBV28 and TRBJ2-3, with 13 bases matching TRBD2. The receptor's source is a middle-aged woman with Graves' hyperthyroidism. The CDR3 here is CACSRTSGSVPTDTQYF. The CDR3 coding sequence is TGTGCCTGCAGCCGGACTAGCGGGAGTGTCCCCACAGATACGCAGTATTTT.